The 26 T cell receptor beta chains listed next were all sequenced from one sample in a study of cytomegalovirus exposure and HLA in healthy donors. Primers included in the PCR were 60 Vbeta and 13 Jbeta primers. Method: immunoSEQ multiplex PCR; TCRdb's copy keeps in-frame clones and lacks some. The table lists 210,000 or so clones, over 60% of them singletons, with approximately 0.6% in the top ten. Sample: PBMCs. The receptor set was obtained from a young man in good health and CMV-seronegative.

The gene calls are TRBV10-1 and TRBJ2-1; TRBD2 agrees at 8 bases. The CDR3 extends over 13 amino acids. Trimming cost V 6 bases and J 9 bases; bases outside gene matches: 7. In germline, CDR1 is WNHNN, CDR2 SYGVQD (reference sequence). As DNA, the CDR3 is TGCGCCAGCAGGGCGGGAGGTTGGGGTGAGCAGTTCTTC. Translation gives CASRAGGWGEQFF.

The chain has TRBV11-1 and TRBJ2-3; 8 positions match TRBD2. The CDR3 spans 15 residues. Losses at the gene ends were 0 bases for V and 7 bases for J; bases not matched to a gene: 6. Germline CDR1 is SGHAT and CDR2 is FQDESV (reference sequence). The CDR3, as DNA: TGTGCCAGCAGCTTAGCAGGGAGCGGGGGAAATACGCAGTATTTT. It encodes CASSLAGSGGNTQYF.

Here the CDR3 DNA reads TGCGCCAGCTCGCCGGGACAGGGTTACACTGAAGCTTTCTTT. It encodes CASSPGQGYTEAFF. This chain joins TRBV10-1 and TRBJ1-1; 9 bases are a match to TRBD1. Germline V lookup: CDR1 WNHNN, CDR2 SYGVQD (reference sequence). Trimming removed 8 bases from V and 3 bases from J; junction bases left unmatched: 7. This CDR3 contains 14 residues.

V is TRBV6-5 and J is TRBJ1-2, with TRBD1 identical over 8 bases. The CDR3 runs 13 residues. The V gene end was trimmed by 4 bases and the J gene end by 8 bases; junction bases not matched to a gene: 6. Germline V gene data show CDR1 as MNHEY and CDR2 as SVGAGI. The CDR3 DNA reads as TGTGCCAGCAGTTCCAGGGGGCCTCGCGGCTACACCTTC. This codes for CASSSRGPRGYTF.

The J gene is TRBJ2-1, the V gene TRBV2; the D gene is possibly TRBD1 (6 bases). Germline assignment: CDR1 SNHLY and CDR2 FYNNEI. CDR3 length: 16 residues. The V and J ends lost 6 bases and 0 bases respectively, with 15 bases between them. Written as DNA, the CDR3 is TGTGCCAGCAGACACAGGGTGCATAGCTCCTACAATGAGCAGTTCTTC. Protein: CASRHRVHSSYNEQFF.

V and J are TRBV19 and TRBJ1-5; 11 nucleotides agree with TRBD1. In germline, CDR1 is LNHDA, CDR2 SQIVND (reference sequence). After removal of 5 bases from V and 9 bases from J, the junction contained 6 bases not matched to a gene. The length of the CDR3 is 14 residues. The chain's CDR3 is CASSPGTGGLPQHF. CDR3 nucleotide sequence: TGTGCCAGTAGTCCCGGGACAGGGGGACTGCCCCAGCATTTT.

The chain recombines TRBV4-2 with TRBJ1-1; D possibly corresponds to TRBD1 (5 bases). This CDR3 has 15 residues. The germline V gene encodes CDR1 LGHNA and CDR2 YNFKEQ. V lost 2 bases and J lost 1, with 11 bases in between. Here the CDR3 reads CASSQKMDKNTEAFF. For the CDR3, the DNA is TGTGCCAGCAGCCAAAAAATGGACAAGAACACTGAAGCTTTCTTT.

This clone occurred a few times. J is TRBJ2-1 and V is TRBV5-1, with a possible D match to TRBD2 (7 bases). Germline V gene data show CDR1 as SGHRS and CDR2 as YFSETQ. V was pared by 4 bases and J by 8 bases, with 16 bases between. This CDR3 has 14 amino acids. Here the CDR3 reads CASSPGTGGDEQFF. The CDR3 DNA follows: TGCGCCAGCAGCCCCGGGACGGGGGGCGATGAGCAGTTCTTC.

The CDR3 region is CASSDRGSNQPQHF. The CDR3 DNA sequence: TGTGCCAGCTCGGACAGGGGAAGCAATCAGCCCCAGCATTTT. The chain has TRBV6-1 and TRBJ1-5, with 9 bases lining up with TRBD1. The CDR3 runs 14 residues. Looked up from germline, CDR1 is MNHNS and CDR2 is SASEGT. Germline trimming cut 8 bases from V and 1 base from J; bases unmatched to any gene: 3.

CDR3 in amino acids: CASSSGRGRTNTEAFF. The CDR3 DNA reads TGTGCCAGCAGCTCGGGCAGGGGGCGCACGAACACTGAAGCTTTCTTT. The chain links TRBV11-2 to TRBJ1-1; 8 positions agree with TRBD1. CDR1 is SGHAT, CDR2 FQNNGV, per germline. This CDR3 is built from 16 residues. J was trimmed by 1 base and V by 4 bases; bases with no gene match: 8.

V gene TRBV9 combines with J gene TRBJ2-7; the D gene is possibly TRBD2 (5 bases). With 0 bases removed from V and 1 base from J, the gap between germline ends came to 11 bases. The CDR3 loop spans 15 amino acids. Germline V gives CDR1 SGDLS, CDR2 YYNGEE. For the CDR3, the DNA is TGTGCCAGCAGCGTAGGCGGTAGCGTATCCTACGAGCAGTACTTC. Translation gives CASSVGGSVSYEQYF.

The chain combines TRBV7-9 with TRBJ2-1; 9 bases align to TRBD2. Looked up from germline, CDR1 is SEHNR and CDR2 is FQNEAQ (reference sequence). The CDR3 totals 14 residues. V lost 1 base, J lost 6 bases, and 1 base stayed unmatched. The CDR3 reads CASSLELAGNEQFF. In DNA, the CDR3 is TGTGCCAGCAGCTTAGAACTAGCGGGCAATGAGCAGTTCTTC.

The genes are TRBV29-1 and TRBJ2-1; TRBD2 aligns across 14 bases. This CDR3 region has 14 residues. Germline V CDR1 and CDR2: SQVTM, ANQGSEA. Trimming removed 1 base from V and 10 bases from J; junction bases left unmatched: 3. CDR3 in amino acids: CSVEGLAGGQEQFF. CDR3 nucleotides: TGCAGCGTTGAAGGACTAGCGGGAGGGCAAGAGCAGTTCTTC.

The chain uses TRBV7-9 and TRBJ1-2; maybe TRBD1 (5 bases). This CDR3 has 14 residues. Trimming took off 4 bases at V and 4 bases at J, with 13 bases between the two ends. Germline CDR1 reads SEHNR; CDR2 reads FQNEAQ (reference sequence). CDR3 nucleotide sequence: TGTGCCAGCAGCTGGGGCCCAGGACGCTATGGCTACACCTTC. It codes for CASSWGPGRYGYTF.

A few counts support this clone. The chain joins TRBV9 to TRBJ2-7; D remains ambiguous. The CDR3 length is 16 residues. The germline CDR1 and CDR2 sequences are SGDLS and YYNGEE. Trimming left V 0 bases short and J 2 bases short, with 15 bases between. The CDR3 spells CASSVGGYPFTYEQYF. CDR3 nucleotides: TGTGCCAGCAGCGTAGGAGGCTACCCCTTCACCTACGAGCAGTACTTC.

This clone showed up just a few times. V and J are TRBV2 and TRBJ1-2; possible D gene TRBD1, 6 bases. The CDR3 runs to 13 residues. Between the trimmed V and J ends, which lost 4 bases and 7 bases, there was a span of 13 bases. CDR1 is SNHLY and CDR2 is FYNNEI in the germline V gene. In DNA, the CDR3 is TGTGCCAGCAGTGTGACAGGTTTTTCTGGCTACACCTTC. Translation: CASSVTGFSGYTF.

The gene calls are TRBV29-1 and TRBJ2-1; the match to TRBD1 covers 7 bases. Germline trimming cut 5 bases from V and 4 bases from J; bases unmatched to any gene: 17. Looked up from germline, CDR1 is SQVTM and CDR2 is ANQGSEA. The CDR3 length is 17 residues. As DNA, the CDR3 is TGCAGCGTTTTGGGACAGTTTAGGCCAGGGGAGTACAATGAGCAGTTCTTC. It is translated as CSVLGQFRPGEYNEQFF.

This chain connects TRBV2 to TRBJ2-7, with D maybe TRBD2 (6 bases). The CDR3 has 18 residues. Germline CDR1 SNHLY, CDR2 FYNNEI. V lost 5 bases, J lost 1 base, and 24 bases lay in between. The CDR3 protein is CASSPLEVLALDSYEQYF. CDR3 nucleotide sequence: TGTGCCAGCAGTCCCTTGGAGGTTCTAGCGCTTGATTCCTACGAGCAGTACTTC.

This clone has more than one count but fewer than ten. J is TRBJ1-2 and V is TRBV5-4; unclear D gene. Germline values: CDR1 SGHNT, CDR2 YYREEE (reference sequence). The CDR3 has 15 residues. Trimming removed 3 bases at V and 6 bases at J, with 18 bases between. This CDR3 reads CASSSGRGPSDGYTF. CDR3 DNA: TGTGCCAGCAGCTCTGGGCGTGGGCCTTCAGATGGCTACACCTTC.

This rearrangement joins TRBV5-4 to TRBJ2-1; D possibly corresponds to TRBD2 (5 bases). The CDR3 is 16 residues long. The germline V gene has CDR1 SGHNT and CDR2 YYREEE (reference sequence). Trimming cost V 4 bases and J 6 bases, with 20 bases left between them. CDR3 loop: CASSPLPGSHGNEQFF. The CDR3 DNA follows: TGTGCCAGCAGCCCCCTCCCGGGAAGTCACGGCAATGAGCAGTTCTTC.

V gene TRBV5-4 combines with J gene TRBJ2-1; possibly TRBD2 for D (7 bases). V was clipped by 4 bases and J by 7 bases, with 18 bases between them. The CDR3 has 15 residues. The V gene's germline CDR1 is SGHNT and CDR2 YYREEE (reference sequence). The CDR3 coding sequence is TGTGCCAGCAGCATGACCGGGGGGCCGGGGAATGAGCAGTTCTTC. As protein: CASSMTGGPGNEQFF.

The chain carries TRBV10-3 and TRBJ2-5, with 9 bases fitting TRBD2. The end of the DNA fits TRBJ2-7 better, so the J call may be wrong. The CDR3 spans 14 residues. Per the germline V gene, CDR1 is ENHRY and CDR2 is SYGVKD. The CDR3 DNA follows: TGTGCCATCAGGCAGCGGGAGGTCCCCTACGAGCAGTACTTC. It is translated as CAIRQREVPYEQYF.

V gene TRBV5-6 combines with J gene TRBJ1-1; TRBD1 matches 8 bases. Germline CDR1 is SGHDT and CDR2 is YYEEEE. Unmatched junction bases numbered 10, after V lost 4 bases and J lost 5 bases. CDR3 length equals 15 residues. The CDR3 sequence is CASSPVDRGGTEAFF. The CDR3 DNA reads TGTGCCAGCAGCCCGGTAGACAGGGGAGGAACTGAAGCTTTCTTT.

The V gene is TRBV2, the J gene TRBJ2-7; 8 positions agree with TRBD2. The CDR3 covers 14 residues. Germline V lookup: CDR1 SNHLY, CDR2 FYNNEI. Trimming took 6 bases from V and 6 from J; bases not matched to a gene: 10. The CDR3: CASRSREGLGEQYF. CDR3 sequence (DNA): TGTGCCAGCAGGTCACGGGAGGGCCTCGGCGAGCAGTACTTC.

The V and J genes are TRBV19 and TRBJ1-2; perhaps TRBD1 as D (5 bases). This CDR3 has 13 amino acids. V was pared by 8 bases and J by 7 bases, with 17 bases between. Per germline, CDR1 LNHDA and CDR2 SQIVND (reference sequence). The chain's CDR3 is CASQRGSSGGYTF. The CDR3 DNA sequence: TGTGCCAGTCAAAGGGGTTCTTCTGGTGGCTACACCTTC. Full variable domain (outside the CDR3, taken from reference TRBV19 and TRBJ1-2): DGGITQSPKYLFRKEGQNVTLSCEQNLNHDAMYWYRQDPGQGLRLIYYSQIVNDFQKGDIAEGYSVSREKKESFPLTVTSAQKNPTAFYLCASQRGSSGGYTFGSGTRLTVV.

This rearrangement joins TRBV11-2 to TRBJ2-1; a weak D match, TRBD1 (6 bases). Germline loops: CDR1 SGHAT, CDR2 FQNNGV. V lost 5 bases and J lost 6, with 20 bases in between. The CDR3 sequence is 16 residues long. CDR3 in DNA: TGTGCCAGCAGCCTCCGACAGGACCCAAGGGGCAATGAGCAGTTCTTC. Protein: CASSLRQDPRGNEQFF.